The following is a TCR beta chain sequence with its context. What it recognizes is unknown. V was trimmed by 3 bases and J by 5 bases, leaving 8 bases between them. CDR1 LNHDA and CDR2 SQIVND come from the germline V gene (reference sequence). The CDR3 has 13 residues. The data were taken from a study of CD4 T cells in relation to SARS-CoV-2 and coronaviruses. Before the COVID-19 pandemic, during about 2010-2018, CD4+ T cells were taken from unexposed donors. Isolation of CD4+ T cells took place after about eleven days in culture. Measured with immunoSEQ multiplex PCR; TCRdb has only the in-frame clones, and not every one. The sample yields approximately 24,000 clones, roughly 71% seen once.

The receptor was isolated from a human donor in good health. This chain uses TRBV19 with TRBJ1-3; D not certain. Sequencing was carried out using CD4+ T cells from PBMCs, cultured in vitro. This CDR3 reads CASSMKLRNTIYF. The CDR3 bases are TGTGCCAGTAGTATGAAGCTAAGAAACACCATATATTTT.